These 20 T cell receptor beta chains were sequenced from one sample in a study of blood T cells in healthy people across ages. Then a second PCR, running roughly 7 to 11 cycles, was carried out with a sample-barcoded 5' primer and a J-beta primer mix. A single record per CDR3 protein comes from TCRdb applying MiXCR to the 5' RACE reads. Of over a million distinct CDR3 sequences listed, 45% were seen once; the top ten hold 15% to 20%. The material sequenced was blood. The receptor source for this set is a woman aged 60-70 years in good health.

In its sample, this clonotype was seen once. The V call is TRBV18, the J call TRBJ2-4; 7 bases fit TRBD1. Matching the DNA end better, TRBJ2-7 makes the J call doubtful. The CDR3 spans 15 residues. The germline CDR1 and CDR2 sequences are KGHSH and LQKENI. The CDR3 sequence: CASSPQEGARGEQYF. The DNA for the CDR3 is TGTGCCAGCTCACCACAAGAGGGGGCTCGCGGCGAGCAGTACTTC.

This clonotype occurred a few times. The chain has TRBV11-2 and TRBJ2-5; TRBD1 agrees at 8 bases. J lost 1 base, V lost 0 bases, and 13 bases had no gene match. From germline, CDR1 is SGHAT and CDR2 FQNNGV. CDR3 length: 19 amino acids. The CDR3 protein is CASSLEVGRGLSRQETQYF. CDR3 DNA: TGTGCCAGCAGCTTAGAGGTGGGCAGGGGGCTGTCCCGCCAAGAGACCCAGTACTTC.

A few counts support this clonotype. The genes are TRBV20-1 and TRBJ2-1; D is possibly TRBD2 (6 bases). Germline V gives CDR1 DFQATT, CDR2 SNEGSKA (reference sequence). The CDR3 spans 14 residues. The CDR3 DNA follows: TGCAGCGCTCGTGGGGGAGCGGGCCGGAATGAGCAGTTCTTC. Translating it yields CSARGGAGRNEQFF.

The chain combines TRBV14 with TRBJ2-5; D is ambiguous. CDR1 and CDR2 (germline): SGHDN, FVKESK. This CDR3 is built from 16 residues. V lost 4 bases, J lost 1 base, and 16 bases lay in between. In DNA form, the CDR3 reads TGTGCCAGCAGCCCTCCTGGAGCCCGATTCCAAGAGACCCAGTACTTC. Translated: CASSPPGARFQETQYF. Using reference TRBV14 and TRBJ2-5 for the parts outside the CDR3, the full variable domain is EAGVTQFPSHSVIEKGQTVTLRCDPISGHDNLYWYRRVMGKEIKFLLHFVKESKQDESGMPNNRFLAERTGGTYSTLKVQPAELEDSGVYFCASSPPGARFQETQYFGPGTRLLVL.

This clonotype was detected only a few times. The genes are TRBV27 and TRBJ1-6, with 8 positions matching TRBD1. CDR1 is MNHEY and CDR2 is SMNVEV in the germline V gene (reference sequence). V was clipped by 1 base and J by 10 bases; unmatched bases: 9. The CDR3 is made up of 16 amino acids. This chain's CDR3 is CASSLYTGGNRSPLHF. The CDR3 DNA sequence: TGTGCCAGCAGTTTATATACAGGGGGGAATCGATCACCCCTCCACTTT.

The V and J genes are TRBV6-2 or TRBV6-3 and TRBJ2-1; D is possibly TRBD1 or TRBD2 (5 bases each). The DNA end is more similar to TRBJ2-7, so the J call may be wrong. The CDR3 is 14 amino acids. Germline V lookup: CDR1 MNHEY, CDR2 SVGEGT. The CDR3: CASRGRARYNEQYF. The CDR3 nucleotides read TGTGCCAGCAGGGGACGAGCGCGCTACAATGAGCAGTACTTC.

The chain has TRBV20-1 and TRBJ2-7, with D perhaps matching TRBD1 (5 bases). CDR1 and CDR2 from the germline V gene are DFQATT and SNEGSKA (reference sequence). The V gene lost 0 bases and the J gene lost 3 bases, with 15 bases spanning the gap. The CDR3 totals 15 residues. CDR3 loop: CSARELRQPNYEQYF. The DNA for the CDR3 is TGCAGTGCTAGAGAACTGAGACAGCCGAACTACGAGCAGTACTTC.

This clonotype appeared many times. The junction departs from germline at one end; a sequencing error may be responsible. The chain links TRBV5-1 to TRBJ1-5; no firm D call. The germline V gene encodes CDR1 SGHRS and CDR2 YFSETQ. The CDR3 totals 14 residues. The CDR3 spells CASSLGPGNQPQHF. The CDR3 nucleotides read TGTGCCAGCAGCTTAGGCCCGGGGAATCAGCCCCAGCATTTT.

CDR3 in DNA: TGTGCCAGCAGTTACTCCTTACAGGCCCTGAATGGTGTTCGCTACACCTTC. Translation gives CASSYSLQALNGVRYTF. This chain uses TRBV6-5 with TRBJ1-2, with D possibly TRBD1 on 5 matching bases. The V end lost 0 bases, the J end lost 9 bases, and 23 bases lay between the germline ends. Per germline, CDR1 MNHEY and CDR2 SVGAGI. This CDR3 has 17 residues.

The rearrangement links TRBV6-1 to TRBJ1-1; 10 positions match TRBD1. The junction had 7 bases not matched to a gene; V was cut back by 3 bases and J by 0 bases. There are 17 residues in the CDR3. Germline CDR1 reads MNHNS; CDR2 reads SASEGT. The CDR3 DNA reads TGTGCCAGCAGTGACACAGACAGGGGGCCCATGAACACTGAAGCTTTCTTT. Translating gives CASSDTDRGPMNTEAFF.

This clonotype has more than one count but fewer than ten. J is TRBJ2-4 and V is TRBV5-1; D remains ambiguous. CDR3 length: 15 residues. Trimming removed 6 bases at V and 2 bases at J, with 15 bases between. CDR1 SGHRS and CDR2 YFSETQ come from the germline V gene. The CDR3 spells CASKKGAETKNIQYF. The CDR3 coding sequence is TGCGCCAGCAAGAAAGGAGCCGAAACCAAAAACATTCAGTACTTC.

In this sample, this clonotype turned up a few times. This chain links TRBV7-9 with TRBJ2-1; 9 bases line up with TRBD2. The J segment lost 11 bases and the V segment lost 2 bases, leaving 7 bases of the junction unmatched. The CDR3 runs to 14 residues. Germline lookup yields CDR1 SEHNR and CDR2 FQNEAQ (reference sequence). The CDR3 DNA follows: TGTGCCAGCAGCTTATGGCGGGAGGGATTACAGCAGTTCTTC. Translating it yields CASSLWREGLQQFF.

As regards this clonotype: At one end the junction does not follow the germline gene, possibly because of a read error. The rearrangement links TRBV12-3 or TRBV12-4 to TRBJ2-3; D unresolved. This CDR3 spans 12 amino acids. CDR3 sequence (DNA): TGTGCCAGCAGCCAATCCACAGATACGGAGTATTTT. Translation: CASSQSTDTEYF.

This clonotype was seen only a few times. The V and J genes are TRBV20-1 and TRBJ1-2; D perhaps matches TRBD1 (5 bases). The CDR3 runs to 12 residues. CDR1 and CDR2 (germline): DFQATT, SNEGSKA (reference sequence). The germline V and J ends were trimmed by 1 base and 10 bases, with 13 bases remaining between them. The CDR3 spells CSARATGRNYTF. The CDR3 DNA sequence: TGCAGTGCTAGAGCCACAGGACGGAACTACACCTTC.

This chain joins TRBV7-2 and TRBJ2-2; no clear D gene. The CDR3 spans 13 residues. From germline, CDR1 is SGHTA and CDR2 FQGNSA. The V end lost 5 bases, the J end lost 7 bases, and 11 bases lay between the germline ends. The CDR3: CASSGWVVGELFF. The CDR3 DNA sequence: TGTGCCAGCAGCGGGTGGGTTGTCGGGGAGCTGTTTTTT.

This clonotype was counted only a few times. The chain recombines TRBV12-3 or TRBV12-4 with TRBJ1-2; D remains unclear. The CDR3 consists of 13 residues. Trimming stripped 3 bases from V and 3 bases from J, with 8 bases between. CDR3 sequence: CASSFITDYGYTF. The CDR3 DNA reads TGTGCCAGCAGTTTTATAACTGACTATGGCTACACCTTC.

The chain is built from TRBV7-9 and TRBJ2-1; tentatively, D is TRBD2 (5 bases). Germline V lookup: CDR1 SEHNR, CDR2 FQNEAQ (reference sequence). Trimming cost V 8 bases and J 9 bases, with 14 bases left between them. CDR3 length equals 12 residues. The CDR3 DNA is TGTGCCAGCGGGAGAGGTGTCGGTGAGCAGTTCTTC. This encodes CASGRGVGEQFF.

This clonotype was seen a few times. The rearrangement joins TRBV4-1 to TRBJ2-5; TRBD2 agrees at 8 bases. With V trimmed by 2 bases and J by 6 bases, 14 bases remained unmatched. The CDR3 is 17 amino acids. Germline CDR1 MGHRA, CDR2 YSYEKL. DNA of the CDR3: TGCGCCAGCAGCCAACAGCCCTATGGACTAGCTCGGCAGACCCAGTACTTC. This translates into CASSQQPYGLARQTQYF.

This rearrangement joins TRBV9 to TRBJ1-5; D is unresolved. Germline assignment: CDR1 SGDLS and CDR2 YYNGEE. The CDR3 is 15 amino acids. Trimming removed 0 bases from V and 7 bases from J, with 14 bases in between. The CDR3 DNA is TGTGCCAGCAGCGTAGCTGCGGGTTATGGACAGCCCCAGCATTTT. It specifies CASSVAAGYGQPQHF.

Regarding this clonotype: A read error may account for a junction end that differs from germline. The rearrangement joins TRBV20-1 to TRBJ1-6; no definite D call. Germline V gene lookup returns CDR1 DFQATT and CDR2 SNEGSKA (reference sequence). This CDR3 has 13 amino acids. Here the CDR3 reads CSVGETYNSPPHF. DNA of the CDR3: TGCAGTGTTGGGGAAACCTATAATTCACCCCCCCACTTT.